This paragraph reports one T cell receptor beta chain. Its target is not known. The data were taken from a study of shared clonotypes between healthy human individuals. Study-level findings and limits: Only blood samples were collected, and tissue repertoires likely differ.

Germline CDR1 is SGHAT and CDR2 is FQNNGV. The CDR3 totals 14 residues. Losses at the gene ends were 6 bases for V and 5 bases for J; bases not matched to a gene: 7. Method: immunoSEQ multiplex PCR; TCRdb's copy keeps in-frame clones and lacks some. The table has about 710,000 clones, around 77% seen once; the top ten hold 1.8%. The sequenced material came from memory CD4+ T cells sorted from blood. As for subset: CD45RA-negative fraction. The gene calls are TRBV11-2 and TRBJ2-1; TRBD2 aligns across 7 bases. The origin of this receptor is a young woman in good health. CDR3 loop: CASRGGTKDNEQFF. DNA of the CDR3: TGTGCCAGCAGAGGTGGGACTAAAGACAATGAGCAGTTCTTC.